This is a list of T cell receptor beta chains from one sample in a study of OX40 agonist ivuxolimab in advanced cancers. TCRdb's copy holds only in-frame clones and misses some; the assay was immunoSEQ multiplex PCR. The sample lists 7,500 to 10,000 clones, around three quarters occurring once. The starting material was CD4+ or CD8+ T cells sorted from blood, obtained in a trial of the OX40 agonist ivuxolimab. These receptor sequences come from an adult with an advanced solid tumor such as melanoma, head and neck, liver or kidney cancer. Each CDR3 is given with its conserved first and last residue. The D gene is left open where the match is weak. Clone sizes are given selectively: once, few, many, or a class where the clone is expanded.

TRBJ1-5 | TRBV28 | - | - | TGTGCCAGCAGCGAAGCCCCGACCATTCCAAATCAGCCCCAGCATTTT | CASSEAPTIPNQPQHF
TRBJ2-5 | TRBV7-3 | - | - | TGTGCCAGCAGCTTGAGCTTGAGCGAGACCCAGTACTTC | CASSLSLSETQYF
TRBJ2-1 | TRBV6-1 | - | TRBD2 | TGTGCCACCAGTGTTTGGACTAGGGGAGAATCCTCCTACAATGAGCAGTTCTTC | CATSVWTRGESSYNEQFF
TRBJ2-7 | TRBV27 | - | TRBD2 | TGTGCCAGCAGTTACACTAGCGGGATAATATACGAGCAGTACTTC | CASSYTSGIIYEQYF
TRBJ2-4 | TRBV6-5 | few | - | TGTGCCAGCAGTTACGCCGAGGACATTCAGTACTTC | CASSYAEDIQYF
TRBJ1-2 | TRBV5-1 | - | - | TGCGCCAGCAGCTTGGATTATTACCTCTATGGCTACACCTTC | CASSLDYYLYGYTF
TRBJ2-1 | TRBV5-1 | - | TRBD1 | TGCGCCAGCAGCTCGGGGACAGGGGGTCTCTATGAGCAGTTCTTC | CASSSGTGGLYEQFF
TRBJ2-1 | TRBV19 | - | - | TGTGCCAGTAGTATAGGTCCCTCCTCCTACAATGAGCAGTTCTTC | CASSIGPSSYNEQFF
TRBJ2-3 | TRBV5-4 | - | - | TGTGCCAGCAGTTCTATCAGCACAGATACGCAGTATTTT | CASSSISTDTQYF
TRBJ2-1 | TRBV5-5 | few | - | TGTGCCAGCAGCTTGGTAAGCTCCTACAATGAGCAGTTCTTC | CASSLVSSYNEQFF
TRBJ1-1 | TRBV4-1 | few | - | TGCGCCAGCAGCCAAGGGGTTTCTAGGGGTGACACTGAAGCTTTCTTT | CASSQGVSRGDTEAFF
TRBJ2-5 | TRBV30 | - | - | TGTGCCTGGACGCGGGTAACAGAGACCCAGTACTTC | CAWTRVTETQYF
TRBJ2-7 | TRBV7-2 | - | - | TGTGCCAGCAGGGCGACAGGAGGCGACGAGCAGTACTTC | CASRATGGDEQYF
TRBJ1-5 | TRBV10-2 | - | - | TGCGCCAGCAGTGAAACGGGCCTCAATCAGCCCCAGCATTTT | CASSETGLNQPQHF
TRBJ2-5 | TRBV2 | - | TRBD2 | TGTGCCAGCAGCAAGTATTCAATTACTAGCGGGGATAAGCAAGAGACCCAGTACTTC | CASSKYSITSGDKQETQYF
TRBJ2-6 | TRBV7-9 | - | - | TGTGCCAGCAGCTTAGTGGACTGGGGCAACGTCCTGACTTTC | CASSLVDWGNVLTF
TRBJ1-6 | TRBV30 | - | TRBD1 | TGTGCCTGGAGTGTCGGACAGGGGGCAGAATCACCCCTCCACTTT | CAWSVGQGAESPLHF
TRBJ1-1 | TRBV18 | - | - | TGTGCCAGCTCACCATCCGCAGGTCGGACAGTTCTGTCTGAAGCTTTCTTT | CASSPSAGRTVLSEAFF
TRBJ2-1 | TRBV28 | - | - | TGTGCCAGCAGGCCTTGGACGGACAATGAGCAGTTCTTC | CASRPWTDNEQFF
TRBJ1-1 | TRBV5-8 | - | - | TGTGCCAGCAGCTTGTGGGACGAAGCTTTCTTT | CASSLWDEAFF
TRBJ2-3 | TRBV19 | - | TRBD2 | TGTGCCAGTAGTCCCCGGCGGGGGGTAGCGGGGGGCGGCACAGATACGCAGTATTTT | CASSPRRGVAGGGTDTQYF
TRBJ2-7 | TRBV28 | - | - | TGTGCCACCAGATACCGCCTCCGACAGCTTTACGAGCAGTACTTC | CATRYRLRQLYEQYF
TRBJ1-2 | TRBV27 | few | - | TGTGCCAGCAGTTTATCTCCTGGGGGGGTTGATGGCTACACCTTC | CASSLSPGGVDGYTF
TRBJ2-5 | TRBV7-9 | - | - | TGTGCCAGCAGCTGGACTAAGGGATTGGAGACCCAGTACTTC | CASSWTKGLETQYF
TRBJ2-5 | TRBV6-5 | once | - | TGTGCCAGCAGTTACAATGGAGCGGAGCAAGAGACCCAGTACTTC | CASSYNGAEQETQYF
TRBJ1-1 | TRBV4-3 | few | - | TGCGCCAGCAGCCAAGATTCAGGCACTGAAGCTTTCTTT | CASSQDSGTEAFF
TRBJ2-3 | TRBV28 | - | TRBD2 | TGTGCCAGCAGTTGGGGACTAGCGGGAGAAGGCACAGATACGCAGTATTTT | CASSWGLAGEGTDTQYF
TRBJ2-7 | TRBV7-9 | - | - | TGTGCCAGCAGCTTAGGGGGAGCCTACTACGAGCAGTACTTC | CASSLGGAYYEQYF
TRBJ1-4 | TRBV4-3 | few | - | TGCGCCAGCAGCCAATCGGGATTTCTCGGAAGGGAGGAAAAACTGTTTTTT | CASSQSGFLGREEKLFF
TRBJ2-1 | TRBV7-9 | - | - | TGTGCCAGCAGCTTAGCGTCCGGACGGCTAAATGAGCAGTTCTTC | CASSLASGRLNEQFF
TRBJ2-1 | TRBV5-1 | - | TRBD2 | TGCGCCAGCAGCTTGGGACTAGCGAATGAGCAGTTCTTC | CASSLGLANEQFF
TRBJ2-3 | TRBV13 | - | - | TGTGCCAGCAGTTGGCAGGGCACAGATACGCAGTATTTT | CASSWQGTDTQYF
TRBJ2-3 | TRBV19 | - | TRBD1 | TGTGCCAGTAGTATGGGGACAGGGCCAGATACGCAGTATTTT | CASSMGTGPDTQYF
TRBJ2-7 | TRBV7-8 | - | TRBD2 | TGTGCCAGCAGCAACGCCAGGACTAGCGTACACTACGAGCAGTACTTC | CASSNARTSVHYEQYF
TRBJ2-3 | TRBV2 | - | - | TGTGCCAGCGGCAGGGATGGAACAGATACGCAGTATTTT | CASGRDGTDTQYF
TRBJ2-6 | TRBV4-2 | - | - | TGTGCCAGCAGCTTGCGGACAAGGTTACAAAGTCGGGCCAACGTCCTGACTTTC | CASSLRTRLQSRANVLTF
TRBJ2-7 | TRBV11-2 | - | - | TGTGCCAGCATCAATTTCGGCCGGGGACCCAACCCCTACGAGCAGTACTTC | CASINFGRGPNPYEQYF
TRBJ2-2 | TRBV11-2 | - | TRBD2 | TGTGCCAGCAGCCTCCGAAAGGGAGGGTTAACCGGGGAGCTGTTTTTT | CASSLRKGGLTGELFF